This TCR beta chain was captured in a study of cytomegalovirus exposure and HLA in healthy donors. Across the whole study: Falling in the Caucasian-associated ancestry cluster were about 82% of a few hundred genotyped donors.

Overall study results and limits: The authors later found most CMV-associated TCR beta chains appeared HLA-restricted. Researchers reported in a later analysis that a missense DCLRE1C variant was tied to TCR beta V- and J-gene trimming.

PCR primers comprised 60 Vbeta and 13 Jbeta primers. Using immunoSEQ multiplex PCR, the repertoire was profiled, and TCRdb retains in-frame clones only, with some absent. This repertoire shows around 140,000 clones, approximately 74% found once; its top ten account for roughly 7.3%. The length of the CDR3 is 17 residues. The trim removed 4 bases at V and 0 bases at J, leaving 9 bases unmatched. Germline values: CDR1 MDHEN, CDR2 SYDVKM. Points on this clone: Its antigen is not known.

The chain joins TRBV28 to TRBJ2-5, with 9 nucleotides matching TRBD1. The clonotype was recovered from a male donor in good health and CMV-seronegative. Material: PBMCs. The CDR3 DNA follows: TGTGCCAGCAGTTCCGGCCCCGACAGGGGGGACCAAGAGACCCAGTACTTC. Protein sequence: CASSSGPDRGDQETQYF.